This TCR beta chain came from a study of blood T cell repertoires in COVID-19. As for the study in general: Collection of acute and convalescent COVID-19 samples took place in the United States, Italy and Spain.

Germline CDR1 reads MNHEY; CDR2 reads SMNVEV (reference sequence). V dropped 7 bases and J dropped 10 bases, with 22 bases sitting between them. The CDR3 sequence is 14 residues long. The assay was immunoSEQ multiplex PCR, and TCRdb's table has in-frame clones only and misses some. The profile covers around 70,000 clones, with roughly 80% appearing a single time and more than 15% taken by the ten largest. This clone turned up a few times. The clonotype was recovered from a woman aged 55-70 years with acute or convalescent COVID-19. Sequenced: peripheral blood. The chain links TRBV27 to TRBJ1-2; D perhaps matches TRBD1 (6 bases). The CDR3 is CASTPHRETVFYTF. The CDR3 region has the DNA TGTGCCAGCACTCCCCACAGGGAAACAGTTTTCTACACCTTC.